The 18 T cell receptor beta chains given below trace back to one sample, sequenced in a study of graft-versus-host responses after intestinal transplantation. These receptors' targets are unknown. The data were produced by immunoSEQ multiplex PCR, yet TCRdb's version contains in-frame clones alone and is incomplete. The table includes 50,000 to 60,000 clones, around 90% detected once. Specimen: unstimulated CD4+ T cells sorted from spleen or lymph node cells, collected before transplant. All receptors come from a human donor who was the organ donor for an intestinal transplant.

The gene calls are TRBV9 and TRBJ2-1, with 8 bases fitting TRBD2. The germline V gene encodes CDR1 SGDLS and CDR2 YYNGEE. The CDR3 totals 15 residues. With V trimmed by 7 bases and J by 2 bases, 8 bases remained unmatched. In nucleotides, the CDR3 is TGTGCCAGCGGACGAAGCGGGGGCGCCTACAATGAGCAGTTCTTC. Amino acids: CASGRSGGAYNEQFF.

The J gene is TRBJ1-5, the V gene TRBV7-9; maybe TRBD1 (6 bases). Per the germline V gene, CDR1 is SEHNR and CDR2 is FQNEAQ (reference sequence). The CDR3 is 15 amino acids. With 5 bases removed from V and 4 bases from J, the gap between germline ends came to 15 bases. In DNA, the CDR3 is TGTGCCAGCAGCCCCCTCGGGCAGGGGAATCAGCCCCAGCATTTT. Translated: CASSPLGQGNQPQHF.

This chain joins TRBV4-2 and TRBJ2-6, with D unresolved. CDR1 is LGHNA and CDR2 is YNFKEQ in the germline V gene. The CDR3 has 17 residues. Trimming pared 0 bases from V and 2 bases from J, leaving 11 bases between. In DNA, the CDR3 is TGTGCCAGCAGCCAAGATTCAAGGGAAGCTGGGGCCAACGTCCTGACTTTC. Translation gives CASSQDSREAGANVLTF.

This chain uses TRBV7-3 with TRBJ2-1; D is ambiguous. V was cut by 1 base and J by 5 bases, with 15 bases left in between. CDR1 and CDR2 from the germline V gene are SGHTA and FQGTGA. This CDR3 region has 16 residues. CDR3 sequence reads: CASSLSFAEPNNEQFF. The CDR3 coding sequence is TGTGCCAGCAGCTTAAGTTTTGCGGAGCCAAACAATGAGCAGTTCTTC.

The chain is built from TRBV27 and TRBJ2-3, with D possibly being TRBD2 (6 bases). V dropped 7 bases and J dropped 6 bases, with 14 bases sitting between them. The CDR3 totals 13 residues. Germline CDR1 reads MNHEY; CDR2 reads SMNVEV (reference sequence). The CDR3 sequence: CASTGLLSDTQYF. In nucleotides, the CDR3 is TGTGCCAGCACCGGACTATTATCGGATACGCAGTATTTT.

The chain combines TRBV5-1 with TRBJ1-2; no clear D gene. Trimming pared 0 bases from V and 2 bases from J, leaving 14 bases between. The germline CDR1 and CDR2 sequences are SGHRS and YFSETQ. The CDR3 is 16 amino acids. CDR3 residues: CASSLVSSTVNYGYTF. The CDR3 coding sequence is TGCGCCAGCAGCTTGGTATCTTCAACAGTGAACTATGGCTACACCTTC.

The gene calls are TRBV13 and TRBJ2-3, with TRBD2 as a possible D gene (5 bases). The CDR3 spans 14 residues. V was shortened by 3 bases and J by 6 bases, with 13 bases between the two germline ends. CDR1 is PRHDT and CDR2 is FYEKMQ in the germline V gene (reference sequence). The CDR3: CASSFRASSDTQYF. DNA for the CDR3: TGTGCCAGCAGCTTTCGTGCTAGCTCCGATACGCAGTATTTT. The full variable domain, in which reference TRBV13 and TRBJ2-3 provide the parts outside the CDR3, is AAGVIQSPRHLIKEKRETATLKCYPIPRHDTVYWYQQGPGQDPQFLISFYEKMQSDKGSIPDRFSAQQFSDYHSELNMSSLELGDSALYFCASSFRASSDTQYFGPGTRLTVL.

The chain uses TRBV5-1 and TRBJ2-1, with 10 bases fitting TRBD2. The J segment lost 1 base and the V segment lost 4 bases, leaving 8 bases of the junction unmatched. Per the germline V gene, CDR1 is SGHRS and CDR2 is YFSETQ. This CDR3 contains 17 residues. The DNA for the CDR3 is TGCGCCAGCAGCCTGATCATAGCGGGAGGTTCCTACAATGAGCAGTTCTTC. Its protein is CASSLIIAGGSYNEQFF.

The rearrangement uses TRBV7-2 and TRBJ2-1; 9 nucleotides agree with TRBD2. From germline, CDR1 is SGHTA and CDR2 FQGNSA. The CDR3 covers 16 residues. The V gene end was trimmed by 3 bases and the J gene end by 4 bases; junction bases not matched to a gene: 7. The CDR3 bases are TGTGCCAGCAGCTTGCCCGGGACTAGCCAGTACAATGAGCAGTTCTTC. It specifies CASSLPGTSQYNEQFF.

The V gene is TRBV28, the J gene TRBJ2-1, with TRBD2 matching over 9 bases. Germline assignment: CDR1 MDHEN and CDR2 SYDVKM. The CDR3 runs to 15 residues. J lost 4 bases, V lost 7 bases, and 8 bases had no gene match. CDR3 protein: CASTSPSGIYNEQFF. The DNA of the CDR3 is TGTGCCAGCACTTCCCCTAGCGGGATATACAATGAGCAGTTCTTC.

The chain has TRBV20-1 and TRBJ2-5; D unclear. In germline, CDR1 is DFQATT, CDR2 SNEGSKA (reference sequence). The CDR3 spans 11 residues. V lost 0 bases and J lost 4, with 3 bases in between. The CDR3 bases are TGCAGTGCTAGAGACCTAGAGACCCAGTACTTC. Its protein is CSARDLETQYF.

The chain employs TRBV28 and TRBJ2-3; D ambiguous. CDR1 and CDR2 from the germline V gene are MDHEN and SYDVKM. Deletions cut 3 bases from V and 0 bases from J, with 10 bases between. CDR3 size: 15 residues. CDR3 region: CASSLVAGSTDTQYF. The CDR3 nucleotides read TGTGCCAGCAGTTTGGTAGCAGGTAGCACAGATACGCAGTATTTT.

This clone was recorded only once. The rearrangement links TRBV7-9 to TRBJ2-5; D is uncertain. This CDR3 spans 15 amino acids. Looked up from germline, CDR1 is SEHNR and CDR2 is FQNEAQ (reference sequence). V dropped 0 bases and J dropped 5 bases, with 13 bases sitting between them. The CDR3 loop is CASSLALDSFETQYF. CDR3 bases: TGTGCCAGCAGCTTAGCGCTCGATAGTTTTGAGACCCAGTACTTC.

This sequence joins TRBV15 and TRBJ2-7; no reliable D call. Germline values: CDR1 LNHNV, CDR2 YYDKDF (reference sequence). V lost 0 bases to trimming and J lost 3 bases, with 24 bases between them. This CDR3 is built from 19 residues. The CDR3 nucleotides read TGTGCCACCAGCAGAGATCTCTGGCATCCCACAAGAGCTAACTACGAGCAGTACTTC. Translation: CATSRDLWHPTRANYEQYF.

The chain is built from TRBV28 and TRBJ2-7; D remains unclear. The CDR3 extends over 12 amino acids. V was cut by 2 bases and J by 4 bases, with 6 bases left in between. Per the germline V gene, CDR1 is MDHEN and CDR2 is SYDVKM. This chain's CDR3 is CASSLAGYEQYF. The CDR3 DNA sequence: TGTGCCAGCAGTTTAGCCGGTTACGAGCAGTACTTC.

This clone was observed a handful of times. J is TRBJ1-2 and V is TRBV5-4, with 10 bases that match TRBD1. J lost 0 bases, V lost 2 bases, and 1 base had no gene match. This CDR3 comprises 15 residues. Germline assignment: CDR1 SGHNT and CDR2 YYREEE (reference sequence). For the CDR3, the DNA is TGTGCCAGCAGCTTAGGACAGGGGGCTAACTATGGCTACACCTTC. As protein: CASSLGQGANYGYTF.

V usage is TRBV18 and J usage is TRBJ2-7; TRBD2 matches at 13 bases. Germline V lookup: CDR1 KGHSH, CDR2 LQKENI. The CDR3 covers 16 residues. With V trimmed by 4 bases and J by 0 bases, 3 bases remained unmatched. As DNA, the CDR3 is TGTGCCAGCTCACTTCGGACTAGCGGGAGCTCCTACGAGCAGTACTTC. It yields the protein CASSLRTSGSSYEQYF.

There are a few counts of this clone. The gene calls are TRBV18 and TRBJ2-7, with TRBD2 matching over 9 bases. After removal of 5 bases from V and 7 bases from J, the junction contained 3 bases not matched to a gene. The germline V gene encodes CDR1 KGHSH and CDR2 LQKENI. This CDR3 region has 12 residues. The CDR3 spells CASSTREGEQYF. The DNA of the CDR3 is TGTGCCAGCTCAACGCGGGAGGGGGAGCAGTACTTC. The full variable domain, with the rest looked up from reference TRBV18 and TRBJ2-7, is NAGVMQNPRHLVRRRGQEARLRCSPMKGHSHVYWYRQLPEEGLKFMVYLQKENIIDESGMPKERFSAEFPKEGPSILRIQQVVRGDSAAYFCASSTREGEQYFGPGTRLTVT.